This is a list of T cell receptor beta chains from one sample in a study of Ad26.COV2.S vaccination and SARS-CoV-2 variants. Sequencing used immunoSEQ multiplex PCR; TCRdb keeps in-frame clones, though not all of them. The sample yields more than 300,000 clones, 86% seen once. The sample was peripheral blood, taken in a trial of Ad26.COV2.S vaccine versus placebo. The receptors here all came from a person between 18 and 59 years old who received the Ad26.COV2.S COVID-19 vaccine or a placebo. CDR3s include the opening cysteine and the closing phenylalanine or tryptophan. Each record gives: J gene, V gene, clone size, D gene, CDR3 protein, CDR3 DNA. A D gene is named only where the DNA matches it firmly. Size is omitted from some rows. Given values are once, few, many or a class for expanded clones.

TRBJ2-2 | TRBV11-2 | once | - | CASSPAHPGELFF | TGTGCCAGCAGCCCAGCCCACCCCGGGGAGCTGTTTTTT
TRBJ1-5 | TRBV28 | few | - | CASSPPSRNQPQHF | TGTGCCAGCAGTCCCCCCTCGCGGAATCAGCCCCAGCATTTT
TRBJ2-3 | TRBV7-3 | - | TRBD2 | CASSLGLAETDTQYF | TGTGCCAGCAGCTTGGGGCTAGCGGAGACAGATACGCAGTATTTT
TRBJ2-1 | TRBV5-5 | - | - | CASSSDGYYNEQFF | TGTGCCAGCAGCTCGGACGGTTACTACAATGAGCAGTTCTTC
TRBJ2-7 | TRBV4-1 | few | TRBD2 | CASSHPGTSRLSSYEQYF | TGCGCCAGCAGCCATCCAGGGACTAGCCGATTAAGCTCCTACGAGCAGTACTTC
TRBJ1-5 | TRBV28 | - | TRBD1 | CATETRTGLQPQHF | TGTGCCACCGAAACCCGGACAGGGCTACAGCCCCAGCATTTT
TRBJ2-1 | TRBV19 | - | TRBD2 | CASSLTSGPYNEQFF | TGTGCCAGTAGTCTGACTAGCGGGCCTTACAATGAGCAGTTCTTC
TRBJ2-5 | TRBV5-1 | - | TRBD2 | CASSPGGGEETQYF | TGCGCCAGCAGCCCTGGTGGGGGGGAAGAGACCCAGTACTTC
TRBJ2-5 | TRBV10-3 | - | - | CAISDLLGDNQKETQYF | TGTGCCATCAGTGATCTCCTCGGGGATAACCAAAAAGAGACCCAGTACTTC
TRBJ2-1 | TRBV7-9 | - | TRBD1 | CASSVAGTVFNGQFF | TGTGCCAGCAGCGTTGCCGGGACAGTTTTTAATGGGCAGTTCTTC
TRBJ1-1 | TRBV20-1 | - | - | CSVVGNTEAFF | TGCAGTGTCGTCGGGAACACTGAAGCTTTCTTT
TRBJ2-3 | TRBV19 | once | - | CASGSERRTDTQYF | TGTGCCAGTGGATCCGAGCGCCGCACAGATACGCAGTATTTT
TRBJ1-4 | TRBV20-1 | - | - | CSARGGEKLFF | TGCAGTGCTAGGGGAGGTGAAAAACTGTTTTTT
TRBJ1-4 | TRBV14 | - | - | CASSPRRYNEKLFF | TGTGCCAGCAGCCCTCGCCGGTACAATGAAAAACTGTTTTTT
TRBJ2-7 | TRBV19 | - | - | CASSRDPYRNYEQYF | TGTGCCAGTAGCCGTGACCCTTATCGAAACTACGAGCAGTACTTC
TRBJ1-2 | TRBV2 | once | - | CASSRRRGNYGYTF | TGTGCCAGCAGTCGTCGAAGGGGGAACTATGGCTACACCTTC
TRBJ2-3 | TRBV24-1 | - | - | CATSDLTNQGDTDTQYF | TGTGCCACCAGTGATTTGACTAATCAGGGCGACACAGATACGCAGTATTTT
TRBJ2-3 | TRBV2 | - | - | CASSLARTQYF | TGTGCCAGCAGCCTAGCAAGAACGCAGTATTTT
TRBJ1-2 | TRBV28 | few | - | CASSQGPLSGYTF | TGTGCCAGCAGTCAGGGGCCCCTTAGTGGCTACACCTTC
TRBJ1-1 | TRBV5-1 | - | - | CASSPDPATVKAFF | TGCGCCAGCAGCCCTGATCCCGCGACAGTGAAAGCTTTCTTT
TRBJ2-1 | TRBV7-9 | - | TRBD2 | CASSPRAGGNNEQFF | TGTGCCAGCAGCCCTCGAGCGGGAGGGAACAATGAGCAGTTCTTC
TRBJ2-1 | TRBV6-5 | - | - | CASRRLDHEQFF | TGTGCCAGCAGGCGACTGGACCATGAGCAGTTCTTC
TRBJ1-1 | TRBV28 | - | - | CASSLWGGRTEAFF | TGTGCCAGCAGTCTGTGGGGGGGTCGGACTGAAGCTTTCTTT
TRBJ1-1 | TRBV5-1 | few | - | CASSLGESWTEAFF | TGCGCCAGCAGCTTAGGTGAGTCGTGGACTGAAGCTTTCTTT
TRBJ1-1 | TRBV6-2/TRBV6-3 | - | - | CASSYGQKLTEAFF | TGTGCCAGCAGTTACGGGCAGAAATTGACTGAAGCTTTCTTT
TRBJ1-2 | TRBV6-6 | - | - | CASGNSNYGYTF | TGTGCCAGCGGGAATTCTAACTATGGCTACACCTTC
TRBJ1-5 | TRBV18 | few | TRBD1 | CASSRGQGDSNQPQHF | TGTGCCAGCTCAAGGGGACAGGGAGACAGCAATCAGCCCCAGCATTTT
TRBJ2-3 | TRBV19 | - | TRBD2 | CASGRRASGSDTQYF | TGTGCCAGTGGAAGAAGGGCTAGCGGGAGTGATACGCAGTATTTT
TRBJ2-3 | TRBV27 | - | TRBD2 | CASSSPAFAGGAADTQYF | TGTGCCAGCAGTTCCCCCGCGTTCGCCGGGGGGGCGGCAGATACGCAGTATTTT
TRBJ2-1 | TRBV7-6 | - | - | CASSLDVGDAYNEQFF | TGTGCCAGCAGCTTAGATGTGGGGGACGCCTACAATGAGCAGTTCTTC
TRBJ1-1 | TRBV29-1 | - | TRBD1 | CSAGRGRGNTEAFF | TGCAGCGCGGGAAGGGGGCGGGGGAACACTGAAGCTTTCTTT
TRBJ2-1 | TRBV6-5 | - | - | CASSYGVGGEQFF | TGTGCCAGCAGTTACGGGGTGGGGGGCGAGCAGTTCTTC
TRBJ2-3 | TRBV5-4 | - | TRBD2 | CASSLGLAGTDTQYF | TGTGCCAGCAGCTTGGGACTAGCGGGCACAGATACGCAGTATTTT
TRBJ1-4 | TRBV19 | - | - | CASSITLIRGGEKLFF | TGTGCCAGTAGTATAACTCTAATAAGGGGCGGCGAAAAACTGTTTTTT
TRBJ1-5 | TRBV12-2 | - | - | CASRIHAPPGTVSNQPQHF | TGTGCAAGTCGCATCCATGCCCCACCGGGGACAGTTAGCAATCAGCCCCAGCATTTT
TRBJ2-7 | TRBV6-5 | - | TRBD1 | CASSWDSYEQYF | TGTGCCAGCAGTTGGGACAGCTACGAGCAGTACTTC
TRBJ2-5 | TRBV4-2 | once | - | CASSQVLTETQYF | TGTGCCAGCAGCCAAGTCTTGACAGAGACCCAGTACTTC
TRBJ1-3 | TRBV5-1 | - | - | CASSLSPGGSLSGNTIYF | TGCGCCAGCAGCTTGTCCCCAGGCGGCTCACTATCCGGAAACACCATATATTTT
TRBJ2-1 | TRBV28 | - | - | CASSLLSGGYNEQFF | TGTGCCAGCAGTTTATTGTCCGGGGGCTACAATGAGCAGTTCTTC
TRBJ2-4 | TRBV20-1 | - | - | CSASDPPAGIQYF | TGCAGTGCTAGTGACCCTCCAGCGGGCATTCAGTACTTC
TRBJ1-5 | TRBV28 | - | - | CASRERGNQPQHF | TGTGCCAGCAGGGAGAGGGGCAATCAGCCCCAGCATTTT
TRBJ2-1 | TRBV7-2 | - | - | CASSLSHQSSYNEQFF | TGTGCCAGCAGCTTATCACACCAAAGCTCCTACAATGAGCAGTTCTTC
TRBJ2-7 | TRBV10-3 | - | TRBD2 | CAISGGLAGSYEQYF | TGTGCCATCAGTGGGGGGCTAGCGGGCTCCTACGAGCAGTACTTC
TRBJ2-7 | TRBV6-2/TRBV6-3 | - | TRBD2 | CASSYYGLVPYYEQYF | TGTGCCAGCAGTTATTACGGACTAGTCCCGTACTACGAGCAGTACTTC
TRBJ1-1 | TRBV6-2/TRBV6-3 | - | - | CASSRQILNTEAFF | TGTGCCAGCAGCCGTCAGATATTGAACACTGAAGCTTTCTTT
TRBJ2-1 | TRBV18 | - | - | CASSPGPRGSYNEQFF | TGTGCCAGCTCACCAGGGCCCCGCGGCTCCTACAATGAGCAGTTCTTC
TRBJ2-1 | TRBV7-2 | - | TRBD2 | CASSLGSAGLAGYNEQFF | TGTGCCAGCAGCTTAGGGAGTGCTGGACTAGCGGGATACAATGAGCAGTTCTTC
TRBJ1-2 | TRBV27 | - | - | CASSPSQANYGYTF | TGTGCCAGCAGCCCCAGCCAAGCTAACTATGGCTACACCTTC
TRBJ2-7 | TRBV19 | - | - | CASSPSSIAGLEQYF | TGTGCCAGTAGTCCTAGCTCGATCGCTGGACTCGAGCAGTACTTC
TRBJ2-5 | TRBV28 | once | - | CASSFPGAMETQYF | TGTGCCAGCAGCTTCCCGGGAGCCATGGAGACCCAGTACTTC
TRBJ1-2 | TRBV12-5 | - | - | CASGTSPELPGYTF | TGTGCTAGTGGTACCAGCCCAGAGCTTCCTGGCTACACCTTC
TRBJ1-4 | TRBV9 | - | TRBD1 | CASSPIGGTGGEKLFF | TGTGCCAGCAGCCCCATCGGCGGGACAGGGGGTGAAAAACTGTTTTTT
TRBJ2-7 | TRBV15 | - | - | CATSPGVVFSYEQYF | TGTGCCACCAGTCCGGGGGTCGTATTTTCCTACGAGCAGTACTTC
TRBJ2-3 | TRBV6-1 | - | TRBD1 | CASSETRDRTDTQYF | TGTGCCAGCAGTGAAACCCGGGACAGAACAGATACGCAGTATTTT
TRBJ2-3 | TRBV6-6 | - | TRBD2 | CASSYSGGRGPDTQYF | TGTGCCAGCAGTTACTCTGGCGGGAGAGGACCAGATACGCAGTATTTT